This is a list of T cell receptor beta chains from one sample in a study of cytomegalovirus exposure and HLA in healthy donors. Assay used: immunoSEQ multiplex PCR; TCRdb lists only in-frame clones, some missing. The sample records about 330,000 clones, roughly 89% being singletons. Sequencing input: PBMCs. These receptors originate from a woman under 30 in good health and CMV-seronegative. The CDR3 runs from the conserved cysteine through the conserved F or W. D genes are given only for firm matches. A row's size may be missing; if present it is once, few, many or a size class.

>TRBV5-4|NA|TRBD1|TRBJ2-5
CASSRQGAETQYF
TGTGCCAGCAGCCGACAGGGGGCGGAGACCCAGTACTTC
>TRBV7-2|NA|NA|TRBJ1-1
CASSLMTGWNTEAFF
TGTGCCAGCAGCCTAATGACAGGATGGAACACTGAAGCTTTCTTT
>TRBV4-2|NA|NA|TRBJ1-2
CASSPAIRDVVF
TGTGCCAGCAGCCCAGCAATCCGGGATGTTGTGTTC
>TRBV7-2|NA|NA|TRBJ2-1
CASSLRGGVGDNEQFF
TGTGCCAGCAGCTTAAGGGGGGGCGTAGGCGACAATGAGCAGTTCTTC
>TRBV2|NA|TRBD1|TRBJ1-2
CASSSGQGYNYGYTF
TGTGCCAGCAGTTCGGGACAGGGTTATAACTATGGCTACACCTTC
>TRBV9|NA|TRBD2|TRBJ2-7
CASSVSLAGGEQYF
TGTGCCAGCAGCGTAAGCCTAGCGGGAGGCGAGCAGTACTTC
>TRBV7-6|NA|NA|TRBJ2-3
CASSLETGETDTQYF
TGTGCCAGCAGCTTAGAAACGGGAGAGACAGATACGCAGTATTTT
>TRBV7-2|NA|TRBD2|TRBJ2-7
CASSLTSGGYEQYF
TGTGCCAGCAGCTTAACTAGCGGGGGCTACGAGCAGTACTTC
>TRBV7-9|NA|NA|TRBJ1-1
CASSPRRGDTEAFF
TGTGCCAGCAGCCCCCGGCGGGGGGACACTGAAGCTTTCTTT
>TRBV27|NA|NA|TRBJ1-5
CASSREASASNQPQHF
TGTGCCAGCAGCCGTGAAGCCTCCGCTAGCAATCAGCCCCAGCATTTT
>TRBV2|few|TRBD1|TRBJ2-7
CASRGQGEQYF
TGTGCCAGCAGGGGACAGGGGGAACAGTACTTC
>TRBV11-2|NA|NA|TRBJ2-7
CASSLGTDIYEQYF
TGTGCCAGCAGCTTAGGGACAGACATCTACGAGCAGTACTTC
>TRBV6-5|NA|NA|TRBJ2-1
CASSYYRVYYNEQFF
TGTGCCAGCAGTTATTACCGGGTCTACTACAATGAGCAGTTCTTC
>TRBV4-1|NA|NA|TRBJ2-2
CASSHPPRGDTGELFF
TGCGCCAGCAGCCACCCCCCCCGGGGAGACACCGGGGAGCTGTTTTTT
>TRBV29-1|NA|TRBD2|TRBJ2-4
CSVVGAGGPRLAKNIQYF
TGCAGCGTTGTAGGGGCGGGAGGGCCGAGGTTAGCCAAAAACATTCAGTACTTC
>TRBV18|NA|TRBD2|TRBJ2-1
CASSPLSGLAYEQFF
TGTGCCAGCTCACCACTCTCGGGACTAGCCTATGAGCAGTTCTTC
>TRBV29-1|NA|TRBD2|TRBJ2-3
CSVGSAGGDTDTQYF
TGCAGCGTTGGTTCAGCGGGAGGCGACACAGATACGCAGTATTTT
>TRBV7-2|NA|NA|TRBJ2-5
CASSGPTYQETQYF
TGTGCCAGCAGCGGGCCAACGTACCAAGAGACCCAGTACTTC
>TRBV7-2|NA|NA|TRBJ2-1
CASSLALASGEQFF
TGTGCCAGCAGCTTAGCGCTAGCTTCGGGTGAGCAGTTCTTC
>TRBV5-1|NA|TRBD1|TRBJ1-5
CASSLTGGFDQPQHF
TGCGCCAGCAGCTTGACAGGGGGCTTCGATCAGCCCCAGCATTTT
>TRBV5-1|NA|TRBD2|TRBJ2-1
CASKQRDAYNEQFF
TGCGCCAGCAAACAGCGGGATGCCTACAATGAGCAGTTCTTC
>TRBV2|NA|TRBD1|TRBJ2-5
CASRETGGWETQYF
TGTGCCAGCAGGGAAACAGGGGGATGGGAGACCCAGTACTTC
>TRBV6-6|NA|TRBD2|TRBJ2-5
CASSGTSGGWTQYF
TGTGCCAGCAGCGGGACTAGCGGCGGGTGGACCCAGTACTTC
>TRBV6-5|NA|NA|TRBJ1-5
CASSTGNHQPQHF
TGTGCCAGCAGTACAGGGAACCATCAGCCCCAGCATTTT
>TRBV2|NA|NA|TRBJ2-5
CASREAWETQYF
TGTGCCAGCAGGGAGGCATGGGAGACCCAGTACTTC
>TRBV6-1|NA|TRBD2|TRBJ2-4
CASSGSLAVKNIQYF
TGTGCCAGCAGTGGGAGCCTAGCGGTTAAAAACATTCAGTACTTC
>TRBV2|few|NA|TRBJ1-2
CASSERAGSFYGYTF
TGTGCCAGCAGTGAAAGGGCAGGGTCCTTCTATGGCTACACCTTC
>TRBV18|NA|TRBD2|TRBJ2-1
CASSPLGGSTYNEQFF
TGTGCCAGCTCTCCTCTCGGGGGGAGTACCTACAATGAGCAGTTCTTC
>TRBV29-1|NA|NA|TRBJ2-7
CSVATTYEQYF
TGCAGCGTTGCAACTACCTACGAGCAGTACTTC
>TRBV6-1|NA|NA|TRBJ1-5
CASIKRGSQPQHF
TGTGCCAGCATCAAGAGGGGGTCTCAGCCCCAGCATTTT
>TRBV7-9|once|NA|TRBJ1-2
CASRGGFGANYGYTF
TGTGCCAGCAGAGGCGGTTTCGGAGCTAACTATGGCTACACCTTC
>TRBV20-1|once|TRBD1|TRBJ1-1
CSVDREPEAFF
TGCAGTGTCGACAGGGAACCTGAAGCTTTCTTT
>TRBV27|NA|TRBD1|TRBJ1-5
CASSEGAGNQPQHF
TGTGCCAGCAGTGAGGGGGCCGGCAATCAGCCCCAGCATTTT
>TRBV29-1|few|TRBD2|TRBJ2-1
CSVVILREGRIGKQFF
TGCAGCGTTGTAATCTTACGGGAGGGCCGCATTGGTAAGCAGTTCTTC
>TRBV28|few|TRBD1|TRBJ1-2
CASRLLGTASLYGYTF
TGTGCCAGCAGATTACTCGGGACAGCAAGTCTCTATGGCTACACCTTC
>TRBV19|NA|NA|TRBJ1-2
CASSMVGSYGYTF
TGTGCCAGTAGTATGGTGGGCAGCTATGGCTACACCTTC
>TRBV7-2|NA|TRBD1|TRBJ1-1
CASSPQTGGTEAFF
TGTGCCAGCAGCCCACAGACAGGGGGCACTGAAGCTTTCTTT
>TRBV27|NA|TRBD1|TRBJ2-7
CASSVQGNSVYEQYF
TGTGCCAGCAGTGTACAGGGGAATAGTGTCTACGAGCAGTACTTC
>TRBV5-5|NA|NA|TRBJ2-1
CASSLVAGSLNEQFF
TGTGCCAGCAGCTTGGTAGCAGGGTCTCTCAATGAGCAGTTCTTC
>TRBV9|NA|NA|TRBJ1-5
CASSVGQGQPQHF
TGTGCCAGCAGCGTAGGGCAGGGTCAGCCCCAGCATTTT
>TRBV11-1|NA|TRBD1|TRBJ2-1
CASSPRPGGLDEQFF
TGTGCCAGCAGTCCCCGGCCAGGGGGCTTGGACGAGCAGTTCTTC
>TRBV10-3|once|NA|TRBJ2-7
CAITAAAGGEQYF
TGTGCCATCACCGCGGCCGCTGGAGGCGAGCAGTACTTC
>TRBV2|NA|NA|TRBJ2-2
CASRRTVGGELFF
TGTGCCAGCAGAAGGACAGTGGGCGGGGAGCTGTTTTTT
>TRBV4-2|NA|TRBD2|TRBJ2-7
CASSQNGLAGITYEQYF
TGTGCCAGCAGCCAGAACGGACTAGCGGGAATCACCTACGAGCAGTACTTC
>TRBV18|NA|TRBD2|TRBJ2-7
CASSPQGAGVRFEQYF
TGTGCCAGCTCACCCCAAGGGGCGGGAGTAAGATTCGAGCAGTACTTC
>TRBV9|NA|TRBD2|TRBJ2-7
CASSVEASGYYEQYF
TGTGCCAGCAGCGTAGAGGCTAGCGGCTACTACGAGCAGTACTTC
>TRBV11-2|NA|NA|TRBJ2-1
CASSLVGVYNEQFF
TGTGCCAGCAGCTTAGTAGGGGTCTACAATGAGCAGTTCTTC
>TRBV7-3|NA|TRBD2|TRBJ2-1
CASSPGLAGEAEQFF
TGTGCCAGCAGCCCGGGCCTAGCGGGAGAGGCTGAGCAGTTCTTC
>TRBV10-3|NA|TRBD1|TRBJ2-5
CAISETGGEETQYF
TGTGCCATCAGTGAGACAGGGGGCGAAGAGACCCAGTACTTC